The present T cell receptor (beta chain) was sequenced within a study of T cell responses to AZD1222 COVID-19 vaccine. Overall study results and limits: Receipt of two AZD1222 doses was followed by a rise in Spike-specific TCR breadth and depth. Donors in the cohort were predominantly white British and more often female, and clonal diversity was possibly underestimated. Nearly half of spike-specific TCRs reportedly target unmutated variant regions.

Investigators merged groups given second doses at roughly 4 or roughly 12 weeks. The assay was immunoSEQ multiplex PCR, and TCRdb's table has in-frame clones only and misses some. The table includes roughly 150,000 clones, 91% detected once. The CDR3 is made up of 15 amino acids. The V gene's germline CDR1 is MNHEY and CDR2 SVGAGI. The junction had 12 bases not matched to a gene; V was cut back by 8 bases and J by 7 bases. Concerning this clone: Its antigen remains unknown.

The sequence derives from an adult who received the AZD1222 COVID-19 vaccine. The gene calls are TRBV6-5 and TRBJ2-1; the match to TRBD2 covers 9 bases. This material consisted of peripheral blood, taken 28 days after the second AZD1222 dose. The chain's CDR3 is CASRAAGGKGNEQFF. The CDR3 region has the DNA TGTGCCAGCCGGGCAGCGGGAGGTAAGGGGAATGAGCAGTTCTTC.